Each of the 29 T cell receptor beta chains below was sequenced from the same sample in a study of persistence of HIV-infected CD4 T cells. This nonspecific control used anti-CD3/anti-CD28 bead stimulation of CD4+ T cells. Sorting selected CD4+ T cells upregulating both CD40 ligand and CD69. The libraries were made with immunoSEQ version 4 in survey mode. Method: immunoSEQ multiplex PCR; TCRdb's copy keeps in-frame clones and lacks some. Among fewer than 45,000 clones listed, about 88% were seen once. These TCRs are of unknown antigen specificity. Sequenced here: CD4+ T cells sorted from PBMCs after 18-hour stimulation, sampled from a patient who received antiretroviral therapy. These receptors were taken from an adult woman with HIV who was CMV-seropositive.

This clone was counted a few times. The chain employs TRBV6-5 and TRBJ1-3; D uncertain. The CDR3 runs to 12 residues. Germline CDR1 and CDR2: MNHEY and SVGAGI. V lost 8 bases, J lost 1 base, and 6 bases lay in between. Here the CDR3 reads CASHSSGNTIYF. CDR3 coding DNA: TGTGCCAGCCATTCATCTGGAAACACCATATATTTT.

The chain recombines TRBV3-1 (or the pseudogene TRBV3-2) with TRBJ1-4; D uncertain. Deletions cut 8 bases from V and 5 bases from J, with 12 bases between. This CDR3 contains 13 residues. Per germline, CDR1 LGHDT and CDR2 YNNKEL (reference sequence). CDR3 bases: TGTGCCAGCGGATACTCGGTCAATGAAAAACTGTTTTTT. This gives the protein CASGYSVNEKLFF.

The rearrangement uses TRBV9 and TRBJ2-7, with 8 bases matching TRBD1. The CDR3 covers 14 residues. The V segment lost 4 bases and the J segment 2 bases; nucleotides outside the gene matches: 5. The germline gives CDR1 SGDLS, CDR2 YYNGEE. The CDR3 coding sequence is TGTGCCAGCAGCCCCCGGACAGGGCCCTACGAGCAGTACTTC. Translation: CASSPRTGPYEQYF.

The V gene is TRBV9, the J gene TRBJ2-7; D is unclear. Trimming cost V 0 bases and J 3 bases, with 10 bases left between them. Germline CDR1 SGDLS, CDR2 YYNGEE. The CDR3 consists of 14 residues. The CDR3 reads CASSVVLPHYEQYV. CDR3 DNA: TGTGCCAGCAGCGTAGTACTTCCTCACTACGAGCAGTACGTC.

V gene TRBV5-6 combines with J gene TRBJ1-1, with D unclear. This CDR3 contains 13 residues. Germline lookup yields CDR1 SGHDT and CDR2 YYEEEE. V was cut by 0 bases and J by 1 base, with 4 bases left in between. The CDR3 here is CASSLGRNTEAFF. CDR3 nucleotide sequence: TGTGCCAGCAGCTTGGGACGGAACACTGAAGCTTTCTTT.

The chain has TRBV25-1 and TRBJ1-3, with D perhaps matching TRBD1 (6 bases). The CDR3 covers 13 residues. Trimming removed 7 bases from V and 2 bases from J, with 9 bases in between. CDR1 and CDR2 from the germline V gene are MGHDK and SYGVNS. The CDR3, as DNA: TGTGCCAGCACTAAGGGGGCTGGAAACACCATATATTTT. Residues: CASTKGAGNTIYF.

V usage is TRBV20-1 and J usage is TRBJ1-1; possibly TRBD1 for D (5 bases). CDR1 and CDR2 from the germline V gene are DFQATT and SNEGSKA (reference sequence). The V end was cut by 6 bases, the J end by 6 bases, with 11 bases between. This CDR3 contains 11 residues. The CDR3, as DNA: TGCAGTGCATACGACAGAGCTGAAGCTTTCTTT. This encodes CSAYDRAEAFF.

The J gene is TRBJ1-1, the V gene TRBV29-1; perhaps TRBD1 as D (5 bases). Germline V gives CDR1 SQVTM, CDR2 ANQGSEA. There are 14 residues in the CDR3. The V and J ends lost 6 bases and 0 bases respectively, with 14 bases between them. CDR3: CSVTEGQLNTEAFF. The CDR3 bases are TGCAGCGTGACAGAAGGGCAGTTGAACACTGAAGCTTTCTTT.

The rearrangement joins TRBV6-5 to TRBJ1-6; 10 nucleotides match TRBD1. Unmatched junction bases numbered 8, after V lost 5 bases and J lost 10 bases. Germline lookup yields CDR1 MNHEY and CDR2 SVGAGI. This CDR3 has 15 amino acids. The CDR3 protein is CASSPRQGAGSPLHF. CDR3 coding DNA: TGTGCCAGCAGTCCCCGACAGGGGGCGGGATCACCCCTCCACTTT.

In its sample, this clone was seen a few times. This chain connects TRBV3-1 (or the pseudogene TRBV3-2) to TRBJ2-7; possibly TRBD1 for D (5 bases). This CDR3 has 15 amino acids. Germline lookup yields CDR1 LGHDT and CDR2 YNNKEL (reference sequence). Trimming cost V 0 bases and J 3 bases, with 12 bases left between them. This CDR3 is CASSQDPGLSYEQYF. CDR3 coding DNA: TGTGCCAGCAGCCAAGACCCAGGGCTAAGCTACGAGCAGTACTTC.

This sequence joins TRBV3-1 (or the pseudogene TRBV3-2) and TRBJ1-4; D might be TRBD1 (5 bases). Per germline, CDR1 LGHDT and CDR2 YNNKEL (reference sequence). The V and J ends lost 1 base and 1 base respectively, with 16 bases between them. The CDR3 is 18 residues long. CDR3 amino acids: CASSQAFARVGTNEKLFF. CDR3 DNA: TGTGCCAGCAGCCAAGCTTTTGCCAGGGTAGGAACTAATGAAAAACTGTTTTTT.

This clone came up a few times. CDR3 bases: TGCGCCAGCAGCACGGGACCGACCTTCTATGGCTACACCTTC. Translating gives CASSTGPTFYGYTF. This rearrangement joins TRBV10-2 to TRBJ1-2, with D possibly matching TRBD1 (5 bases). Looked up from germline, CDR1 is WSHSY and CDR2 is SAAADI. This CDR3 contains 14 residues. V dropped 6 bases and J dropped 4 bases, with 15 bases sitting between them.

Details on this clone: Other DNA sequences within the sample encode an identical CDR3. The J gene is TRBJ1-1, the V gene TRBV5-1; 7 bases line up with TRBD1. CDR1 is SGHRS and CDR2 is YFSETQ in the germline V gene. V lost 3 bases and J lost 2; bases outside the gene matches: 4. This CDR3 contains 14 residues. This CDR3 is CASSSQGGNTEAFF. The CDR3 DNA reads TGCGCCAGCAGCTCGCAGGGGGGAAACACTGAAGCTTTCTTT.

V is TRBV10-2 and J is TRBJ1-3, with D perhaps TRBD1 (6 bases). Germline CDR1 and CDR2: WSHSY and SAAADI. CDR3 length: 17 residues. V was clipped by 6 bases and J by 0 bases, with 18 bases between them. CDR3 sequence reads: CASRDSGQPRSGNTIYF. The CDR3 DNA follows: TGCGCCAGCAGAGATTCGGGACAACCGCGCTCTGGAAACACCATATATTTT.

V and J are TRBV6-5 and TRBJ1-1; perhaps TRBD1 as D (5 bases). This CDR3 has 14 residues. Germline V CDR1 and CDR2: MNHEY, SVGAGI. Trimming removed 4 bases from V and 2 bases from J, with 11 bases in between. The CDR3 region is CASSSGPDNTEAFF. CDR3 nucleotide sequence: TGTGCCAGCAGTTCGGGACCGGATAACACTGAAGCTTTCTTT.

The chain uses TRBV30 and TRBJ1-2; 7 nucleotides align to TRBD1. CDR3 length: 15 amino acids. CDR1 and CDR2 from the germline V gene are GTSNPN and SVGIG (reference sequence). V shed 3 bases, J shed 4 bases, and the junction held 11 bases outside the gene matches. CDR3 nucleotide sequence: TGTGCCTGGAGCTCGCCGACAGGGTGGACCTATGGCTACACCTTC. Protein sequence: CAWSSPTGWTYGYTF.

The genes are TRBV30 and TRBJ2-1; maybe TRBD1 (6 bases). The V gene lost 2 bases and the J gene lost 0 bases, with 26 bases spanning the gap. The CDR3 totals 20 residues. The germline CDR1 and CDR2 sequences are GTSNPN and SVGIG (reference sequence). The CDR3 region is CAWSQGVTGFRGSSYNEQFF. In nucleotides, the CDR3 is TGTGCCTGGAGTCAAGGGGTGACAGGATTCAGGGGTAGCTCCTACAATGAGCAGTTCTTC.

The chain has TRBV29-1 and TRBJ1-1, with D possibly matching TRBD1 (6 bases). CDR3 length: 13 residues. The V end lost 7 bases, the J end lost 5 bases, and 17 bases lay between the germline ends. Per the germline V gene, CDR1 is SQVTM and CDR2 is ANQGSEA. The CDR3 here is CSANTGFETEAFF. CDR3 in DNA: TGCAGCGCTAATACAGGGTTCGAAACTGAAGCTTTCTTT.

This clone was observed a single time. At one of its ends the junction is not consistent with the germline gene, which may arise from a read error. The chain has TRBV24-1 and TRBJ1-4; 10 bases are shared with TRBD1. Germline V gene data show CDR1 as KGHDR and CDR2 as SFDVKD. This CDR3 comprises 16 residues. The CDR3 bases are TGTGCCACCAGTGACCCCCGACAGGGGGCTAAGGAAAAACTGTTTTTT. The encoded protein is CATSDPRQGAKEKLFF.

The sample holds one count of this clone. The chain couples TRBV5-1 to TRBJ2-2; the D gene could be TRBD1 or TRBD2 (5 bases each). Germline values: CDR1 SGHRS, CDR2 YFSETQ. The CDR3 extends over 14 amino acids. Trimming removed 0 bases from V and 6 bases from J, with 9 bases in between. The CDR3 DNA follows: TGCGCCAGCAGCTTGGGGGACGGAGCCGGGGAGCTGTTTTTT. This gives the protein CASSLGDGAGELFF.

This clone was recorded once. The rearrangement uses TRBV10-1 and TRBJ2-7, with D possibly matching TRBD2 (6 bases). The CDR3 contains 15 residues. Germline V lookup: CDR1 WNHNN, CDR2 SYGVQD (reference sequence). Deletions cut 3 bases from V and 5 bases from J, with 17 bases between. The CDR3 loop is CASSDPGAGRHEQYF. The DNA of the CDR3 is TGCGCCAGCAGTGACCCCGGGGCAGGGAGGCACGAGCAGTACTTC.

V usage is TRBV10-1 and J usage is TRBJ1-6; no reliable D call. This CDR3 has 15 amino acids. V was shortened by 11 bases and J by 0 bases, with 14 bases between the two germline ends. Germline V gene data show CDR1 as WNHNN and CDR2 as SYGVQD (reference sequence). The CDR3: CAGVRLSSYNSPLHF. CDR3 DNA: TGCGCCGGGGTCCGGCTGTCCTCCTATAATTCACCCCTCCACTTT.

The J gene is TRBJ2-5, the V gene TRBV2; D is tentatively TRBD1 or TRBD2 (5 bases each). This CDR3 has 13 residues. Germline CDR1 is SNHLY and CDR2 is FYNNEI. Trimming took off 4 bases at V and 7 bases at J, with 13 bases between the two ends. The CDR3 DNA reads TGTGCCAGCAGTGTGTCGAGGGGCGGGACCCAGTACTTC. Protein: CASSVSRGGTQYF.

The V call is TRBV18, the J call TRBJ2-4; a weak D match, TRBD2 (6 bases). The germline V and J ends were trimmed by 3 bases and 8 bases, with 8 bases remaining between them. The V gene's germline CDR1 is KGHSH and CDR2 LQKENI. The CDR3 sequence is 12 residues long. CDR3 residues: CASSPGGDIQYF. In DNA, the CDR3 is TGTGCCAGCTCACCGGGGGGAGACATTCAGTACTTC.

V and J are TRBV30 and TRBJ2-3; 12 nucleotides match TRBD2. The J segment lost 5 bases and the V segment lost 3 bases, leaving 9 bases of the junction unmatched. The CDR3 has 16 amino acids. Germline CDR1 is GTSNPN and CDR2 is SVGIG (reference sequence). The CDR3 loop reads CAWRSLAGGPRDTQYF. The CDR3 bases are TGTGCCTGGAGGTCTCTAGCGGGGGGGCCAAGAGATACGCAGTATTTT. Looking up the rest from reference TRBV30 and TRBJ2-3 gives the full variable domain: SQTIHQWPATLVQPVGSPLSLECTVEGTSNPNLYWYRQAAGRGLQLLFYSVGIGQISSEVPQNLSASRPQDRQFILSSKKLLLSDSGFYLCAWRSLAGGPRDTQYFGPGTRLTVL.

The chain links TRBV5-1 to TRBJ1-1, with 7 bases aligning to TRBD1. CDR3 length: 13 residues. Per germline, CDR1 SGHRS and CDR2 YFSETQ. Unmatched junction bases numbered 10, after V lost 8 bases and J lost 6 bases. CDR3 nucleotides: TGCGCCAGTAGACAGGGTACCAACCCTGAAGCTTTCTTT. Translated, it gives CASRQGTNPEAFF.

This chain links TRBV5-1 with TRBJ1-2; D call uncertain. This CDR3 comprises 14 residues. Germline CDR1 and CDR2: SGHRS and YFSETQ. V lost 1 base and J lost 8, with 15 bases in between. CDR3 nucleotides: TGCGCCAGCAGCTTGAAGTCGAGCCTGGAGGGCTACACCTTC. Its protein product is CASSLKSSLEGYTF. Variable domain in full (rest from reference TRBV5-1 and TRBJ1-2): KAGVTQTPRYLIKTRGQQVTLSCSPISGHRSVSWYQQTPGQGLQFLFEYFSETQRNKGNFPGRFSGRQFSNSRSEMNVSTLELGDSALYLCASSLKSSLEGYTFGSGTRLTVV.

Written as DNA, the CDR3 is TGTGCCACTCGGACGGGGATGAACACTGAAGCTTTCTTT. Translated: CATRTGMNTEAFF. The V gene is TRBV24-1, the J gene TRBJ1-1; D not certain. V was shortened by 10 bases and J by 0 bases, with 11 bases between the two germline ends. Germline lookup yields CDR1 KGHDR and CDR2 SFDVKD. This CDR3 is 13 amino acids long.

This clone was found once. The chain combines TRBV2 with TRBJ2-5; 8 nucleotides match TRBD2. The CDR3 loop spans 15 amino acids. The junction had 11 bases not matched to a gene; V was cut back by 7 bases and J by 4 bases. CDR1 is SNHLY, CDR2 FYNNEI, per germline. Here the CDR3 DNA reads TGTGCCAGCACCGTTCGTAGCGGGGCCGCAGAGACCCAGTACTTC. Protein product: CASTVRSGAAETQYF.